Following are 20 T cell receptor beta chains from one sample sequenced in a study of T cell responses to AZD1222 COVID-19 vaccine. Using immunoSEQ multiplex PCR, the repertoire was profiled, and TCRdb retains in-frame clones only, with some absent. Of about 150,000 clones listed, about 81% were seen once; the top ten hold approximately 4%. Sample: peripheral blood, taken on day 0 of MenACWY control vaccination. Receptors were obtained from an adult in good health.

The chain combines TRBV4-2 with TRBJ2-1; D not certain. With 0 bases removed from V and 4 bases from J, the gap between germline ends came to 16 bases. Looked up from germline, CDR1 is LGHNA and CDR2 is YNFKEQ. This CDR3 contains 17 residues. The CDR3 bases are TGTGCCAGCAGCCAAGAGGCTACCTCGGCCCAATACAATGAGCAGTTCTTC. It translates to CASSQEATSAQYNEQFF.

The chain recombines TRBV5-4 with TRBJ2-7, with D unresolved. CDR3 length: 13 amino acids. Per germline, CDR1 SGHNT and CDR2 YYREEE (reference sequence). Trimming stripped 2 bases from V and 4 bases from J, with 10 bases between. In nucleotides, the CDR3 is TGTGCCAGCAGCTTTTATGGCGAATACGAGCAGTACTTC. Residues: CASSFYGEYEQYF.

The rearrangement uses TRBV4-2 and TRBJ2-5; D is uncertain. With 0 bases removed from V and 5 bases from J, the gap between germline ends came to 4 bases. Germline V gives CDR1 LGHNA, CDR2 YNFKEQ. This CDR3 is 12 amino acids long. The CDR3 reads CASSQDRETQYF. CDR3 DNA: TGTGCCAGCAGCCAAGATCGGGAGACCCAGTACTTC.

The chain is built from TRBV5-1 and TRBJ2-1; TRBD2 agrees at 9 bases. The germline gives CDR1 SGHRS, CDR2 YFSETQ. J gave up 5 bases and V 3 bases, and 6 bases lay outside the gene matches. This CDR3 spans 15 amino acids. The CDR3 protein is CASSYLAGRNNEQFF. For the CDR3, the DNA is TGCGCCAGCAGCTATCTAGCGGGAAGGAACAATGAGCAGTTCTTC.

The chain combines TRBV30 with TRBJ2-3; possibly TRBD2 for D (6 bases). This CDR3 comprises 17 residues. V lost 0 bases and J 0 bases, leaving 16 bases between the germline ends. Germline CDR1 is GTSNPN and CDR2 is SVGIG (reference sequence). The CDR3 region is CAWSVGGAGKSTDTQYF. DNA for the CDR3: TGTGCCTGGAGTGTCGGTGGGGCGGGAAAAAGCACAGATACGCAGTATTTT. Together with reference TRBV30 and TRBJ2-3, the CDR3 gives the full variable domain: SQTIHQWPATLVQPVGSPLSLECTVEGTSNPNLYWYRQAAGRGLQLLFYSVGIGQISSEVPQNLSASRPQDRQFILSSKKLLLSDSGFYLCAWSVGGAGKSTDTQYFGPGTRLTVL.

This chain joins TRBV5-8 and TRBJ2-1; 7 bases align to TRBD2. Germline loops: CDR1 SGHTS, CDR2 YDEGEE. Unmatched junction bases numbered 14, after V lost 6 bases and J lost 5 bases. The CDR3 runs 16 residues. CDR3 bases: TGTGCCAGCACCGCCCGTGTTGGGACTACGAACAATGAGCAGTTCTTC. Its translation: CASTARVGTTNNEQFF.

The J gene is TRBJ2-5, the V gene TRBV4-2; no firm D call. CDR1 LGHNA and CDR2 YNFKEQ come from the germline V gene. The V end was cut by 1 base, the J end by 5 bases, with 8 bases between. The CDR3 is made up of 13 amino acids. CDR3 sequence reads: CASSQVLRETQYF. CDR3 DNA sequence: TGTGCCAGCAGCCAAGTATTGCGGGAGACCCAGTACTTC.

This chain joins TRBV11-3 and TRBJ2-2; D is perhaps TRBD2 (7 bases). The CDR3 runs 14 residues. CDR1 and CDR2 from the germline V gene are SGHNT and YENEEA. V was cut by 6 bases and J by 6 bases, with 14 bases left in between. The CDR3, as DNA: TGTGCCAGCAGTCTGGGGGGGGCGGCCGGGGAGCTGTTTTTT. Protein product: CASSLGGAAGELFF.

This clone was recorded only once. This chain links TRBV30 with TRBJ2-3; TRBD1 agrees at 7 bases. After removal of 3 bases from V and 1 base from J, the junction contained 7 bases not matched to a gene. The germline gives CDR1 GTSNPN, CDR2 SVGIG (reference sequence). The CDR3 loop spans 15 amino acids. CDR3 residues: CAWSGHRGGTDTQYF. DNA for the CDR3: TGTGCCTGGAGCGGACACAGGGGCGGCACAGATACGCAGTATTTT.

V is TRBV5-1 and J is TRBJ2-3; no clear D. Germline values: CDR1 SGHRS, CDR2 YFSETQ. V was cut by 2 bases and J by 0 bases, with 1 base left in between. The CDR3 has 12 amino acids. The DNA for the CDR3 is TGCGCCAGCAGCTTTAGCACAGATACGCAGTATTTT. Its translation is CASSFSTDTQYF.

CDR3 protein: CASTPEIGNEQFF. DNA for the CDR3: TGTGCCAGCACCCCCGAGATTGGCAATGAGCAGTTCTTC. V gene TRBV2 combines with J gene TRBJ2-1, with unresolved D. The CDR3 is 13 amino acids. Looked up from germline, CDR1 is SNHLY and CDR2 is FYNNEI. V was pared by 7 bases and J by 6 bases, with 13 bases between.

This sequence joins TRBV7-3 and TRBJ2-1, with D possibly TRBD1 on 6 matching bases. This CDR3 comprises 15 residues. Trimming stripped 1 base from V and 0 bases from J, with 7 bases between. From germline, CDR1 is SGHTA and CDR2 FQGTGA. In DNA, the CDR3 is TGTGCCAGCAGCTTAAAGGACAGCTCCTACAATGAGCAGTTCTTC. Encoded protein: CASSLKDSSYNEQFF.

This rearrangement joins TRBV7-8 to TRBJ1-3, with 8 bases identical to TRBD1. Trimming removed 3 bases from V and 2 bases from J; junction bases left unmatched: 3. The germline V gene has CDR1 SGHVS and CDR2 FQNEAQ. CDR3 length: 15 residues. The CDR3 bases are TGTGCCAGCAGCTTCGACAGGGGACCTGGAAACACCATATATTTT. This translates into CASSFDRGPGNTIYF.

This clone has only one observation. The V call is TRBV9, the J call TRBJ2-2; TRBD2 aligns across 7 bases. V lost 6 bases to trimming and J lost 5 bases; unmatched junction nucleotides: 16. This CDR3 region has 17 residues. The germline gives CDR1 SGDLS, CDR2 YYNGEE. CDR3 sequence reads: CASTGSLAVRGTGELFF. As DNA, the CDR3 is TGTGCCAGCACGGGGAGTCTAGCGGTCCGTGGGACCGGGGAGCTGTTTTTT.

The rearrangement joins TRBV2 to TRBJ1-3, with D hard to call. Trimming pared 6 bases from V and 0 bases from J, leaving 12 bases between. The CDR3 consists of 15 residues. Looked up from germline, CDR1 is SNHLY and CDR2 is FYNNEI. For the CDR3, the DNA is TGTGCCAGCAGGACCCGGACGGCCTCTGGAAACACCATATATTTT. Amino acid sequence: CASRTRTASGNTIYF.

This clone showed up just once. V and J are TRBV6-5 and TRBJ2-3; TRBD2 agrees at 13 bases. The CDR3 has 15 amino acids. CDR1 and CDR2 (germline): MNHEY, SVGAGI. The V and J ends lost 7 bases and 4 bases, in that order; junction bases with no gene match: 5. The CDR3 DNA reads TGTGCCAGCACCAGACTAGCGGGGGGTGCAGATACGCAGTATTTT. This encodes CASTRLAGGADTQYF.

This chain links TRBV24-1 with TRBJ2-1; TRBD2 agrees at 8 bases. The junction had 8 bases not matched to a gene; V was cut back by 4 bases and J by 10 bases. The CDR3 contains 14 residues. Germline V gene sequence: CDR1 KGHDR, CDR2 SFDVKD. The CDR3 is CATSDTPGGEEQFF. DNA for the CDR3: TGTGCCACCAGTGACACCCCGGGGGGGGAAGAGCAGTTCTTC.

The rearrangement links TRBV5-5 to TRBJ2-7; perhaps TRBD1 as D (6 bases). The germline V gene encodes CDR1 SGHKS and CDR2 YYEKEE (reference sequence). There are 15 residues in the CDR3. V gave up 6 bases and J gave up 3 bases, with 19 bases separating them. The CDR3 bases are TGTGCCAGCAATCCCACAGCCCGGGACAACTACGAGCAGTACTTC. It yields the protein CASNPTARDNYEQYF.

The V and J genes are TRBV24-1 and TRBJ2-1; possible D gene TRBD1, 6 bases. The CDR3 is 14 residues long. From germline, CDR1 is KGHDR and CDR2 SFDVKD. The ends were cut back, 4 bases at V and 6 bases at J, with 12 bases in the middle. The CDR3 DNA is TGTGCCACCAGTGACCCCAGGGGTCGCAATGAGCAGTTCTTC. Its translation: CATSDPRGRNEQFF.

The chain combines TRBV6-5 with TRBJ2-7; TRBD2 might be the D (5 bases). CDR3 length: 16 residues. Germline V CDR1 and CDR2: MNHEY, SVGAGI. The germline V and J ends were trimmed by 4 bases and 1 base, with 17 bases remaining between them. CDR3 amino acids: CASSSPRVGKSYEQYF. The CDR3 region has the DNA TGTGCCAGCAGTTCCCCGCGGGTAGGGAAGTCCTACGAGCAGTACTTC.